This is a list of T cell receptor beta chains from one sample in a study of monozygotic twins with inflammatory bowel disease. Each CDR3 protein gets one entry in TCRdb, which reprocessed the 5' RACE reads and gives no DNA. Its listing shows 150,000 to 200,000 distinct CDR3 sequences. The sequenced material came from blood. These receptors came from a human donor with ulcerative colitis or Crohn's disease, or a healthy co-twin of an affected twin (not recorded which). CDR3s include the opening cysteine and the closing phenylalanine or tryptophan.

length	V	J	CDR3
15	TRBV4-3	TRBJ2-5	CASSHSGTGQETQYF
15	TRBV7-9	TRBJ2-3	CASSPLAGSTDTQYF
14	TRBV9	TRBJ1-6	CASSVQVTNSPLHF
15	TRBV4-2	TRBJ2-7	CASSQDLGQGDEQYF
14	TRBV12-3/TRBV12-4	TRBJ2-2	CASRKEGNTGELFF
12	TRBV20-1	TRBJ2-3	CSARKTGDTQYF
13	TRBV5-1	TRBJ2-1	CASSFQFGDEQFF
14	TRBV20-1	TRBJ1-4	CSAFDRQGREKLFF
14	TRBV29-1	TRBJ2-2	CSVEQGMNTGELFF
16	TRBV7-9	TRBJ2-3	CASSLGVAVGTDTQYF
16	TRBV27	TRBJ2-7	CASSLSRLAGGYEQYF
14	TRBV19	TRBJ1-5	CASTSDRGNQPQHF
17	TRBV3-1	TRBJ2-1	CASSQDRRLAANNEQFF
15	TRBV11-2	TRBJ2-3	CASSPSGRAGDTQYF
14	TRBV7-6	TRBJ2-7	CASSLGTQYYEQYF
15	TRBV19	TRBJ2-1	CASRPGLADYNEQFF
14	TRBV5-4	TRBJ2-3	CASSLGQGANTQYF
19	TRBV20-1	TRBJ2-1	CSARDLASGSPSSYNEQFF
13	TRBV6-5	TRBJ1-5	CASSWDRNQPQHF
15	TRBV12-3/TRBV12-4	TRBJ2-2	CAGPEGLAGTGELFF
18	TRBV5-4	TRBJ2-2	CASSLARGGPFNTGELFF
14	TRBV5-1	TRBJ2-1	CASFQGLHYNEQFF
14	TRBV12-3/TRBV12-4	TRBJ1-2	CASSLNSANYGYTF
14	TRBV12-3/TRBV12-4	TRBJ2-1	CASSSLGAGNEQFF
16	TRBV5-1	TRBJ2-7	CASSYLAGDPAYEQYF
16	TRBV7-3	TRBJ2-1	CASSLTPYSQGSEQFF
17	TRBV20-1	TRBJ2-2	CSARTGVAGGVMGELFF
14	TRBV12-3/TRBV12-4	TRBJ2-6	CASSPSFGANVLTF
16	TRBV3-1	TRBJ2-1	CASSQGLAGAYNEQFF
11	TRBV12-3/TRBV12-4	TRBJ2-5	CASSYRETQYF
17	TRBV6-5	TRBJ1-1	CASSYGGTYQLNTEAFF
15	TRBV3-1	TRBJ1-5	CASSQVAGKNQPQHF
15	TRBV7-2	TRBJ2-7	CASSLFPGQLKEQYF
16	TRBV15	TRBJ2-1	CATSRGQRTRVDEQFF
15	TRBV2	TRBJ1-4	CASSLRTGPNEKLFF
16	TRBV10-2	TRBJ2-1	CASRESSVGGRDEQFF
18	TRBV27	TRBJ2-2	CASSSYTGTPPNTGELFF
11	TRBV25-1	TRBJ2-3	CASRNTDTQYF
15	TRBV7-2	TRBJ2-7	CASRGPKGGAHEQYF
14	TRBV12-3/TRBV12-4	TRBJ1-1	CASSFKGANAEAFF
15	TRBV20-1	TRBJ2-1	CSARLGTSGFNEQFF